A selection of T cell receptor beta chains follows, all from one sample in a study of T cells in Graves' hyperthyroidism and ophthalmopathy. TCRdb fed the multiplex PCR reads into MiXCR, producing one record per CDR3 protein. This repertoire shows some 370,000 distinct CDR3 sequences, over 12% found once; its top ten account for 25% to 30%. Sequencing used blood. These receptors were collected from a man in his forties or fifties with Graves' ophthalmopathy. The CDR3 runs from the conserved cysteine through the conserved F or W. A D gene is named only where the DNA matches it firmly. Clone size is shown for a subset of rows, as once, few, many or a class of expanded clone.

>TRBJ2-4|NA|NA|TRBV27
TGTGCCAGCAGTTTAGGACCCGTAGCCAAAAACATTCAGTACTTC
CASSLGPVAKNIQYF
>TRBJ2-3|few|TRBD2|TRBV14
TGTGCCAGCAGCCAAGATTTTACTAGCGGGAGGACCGTCCTAAGAAGCAGCACAGATACGCAGTATTTT
CASSQDFTSGRTVLRSSTDTQYF
>TRBJ2-7|few|TRBD2|TRBV28
TGTGCCAGCAGTTTACTCGCTCCTAGCGGGAGTTACGAGCAGTACTTC
CASSLLAPSGSYEQYF
>TRBJ1-1|NA|NA|TRBV6-1
TGTGCCAGCAGCGCTCCGGGACAGAACACTGAAGCTTTCTTT
CASSAPGQNTEAFF
>TRBJ2-7|NA|TRBD2|TRBV7-6
TGTGCCAGCAGCTTAGGACTAGCAGCGGAGGAGCAGTACTTC
CASSLGLAAEEQYF
>TRBJ2-5|many|NA|TRBV12-3/TRBV12-4
TGTGCCAGCAGTTTAGAACCGAGGGAGAAGACCCAGTACTTC
CASSLEPREKTQYF
>TRBJ1-2|many|NA|TRBV9
TGTGCCAGCAGCGTTCCGGGGGATCACTATGGCTACACCTTC
CASSVPGDHYGYTF
>TRBJ2-1|NA|TRBD1|TRBV28
TGTGCCAGCACGGAAGGGGGCAGGGGGGAGCAGTTCTTC
CASTEGGRGEQFF
>TRBJ2-2|many|NA|TRBV5-1
TGCGCCAGCAGCTCCAAGACTAGTTTGGGCACCGGGGAGCTGTTTTTT
CASSSKTSLGTGELFF
>TRBJ2-1|few|NA|TRBV15
TGTGCCACCAGCGGGCAGGTCGATGAGCAGTTCTTC
CATSGQVDEQFF
>TRBJ2-6|many|NA|TRBV7-2
TGTGCCAGCAGCTTGGTCGCAGGGGGGACTGGGGCCAACGTCCTGACTTTC
CASSLVAGGTGANVLTF
>TRBJ1-6|few|NA|TRBV9
TGTGCCAGCAGCGCGTCAGGGACTCACGGTAATTCACCCCTCCACTTT
CASSASGTHGNSPLHF
>TRBJ1-5|many|TRBD1|TRBV27
TGTGCCAGCAGTTTGGGACAGGGGAACAATCAGCCCCAGCATTTT
CASSLGQGNNQPQHF
>TRBJ1-2|few|NA|TRBV12-3/TRBV12-4
TGTGCCAGCAGTTTTTCTTACAGGTCGAAAGGCTACACCTTC
CASSFSYRSKGYTF
>TRBJ1-5|NA|NA|TRBV20-1
TGCAGTGCTAGAGAGGGAGTTAATCAGCCCCAGCATTTT
CSAREGVNQPQHF
>TRBJ2-6|NA|NA|TRBV6-4
TGTGCCAGCAGTTCTAGCGTTGGGCTCTCTGGGGCCAACGTCCTGACTTTC
CASSSSVGLSGANVLTF
>TRBJ2-1|NA|NA|TRBV20-1
TGCAGTGCAACTAATCTAGCGAGGGGGGGGGTTGGTGCCTACAATGAGCAGTTCTTC
CSATNLARGGVGAYNEQFF
>TRBJ2-5|few|NA|TRBV9
TGTGCCAGCAGCGCCGGGGGCGGGGCAGGCGGGGAGACCCAGTACTTC
CASSAGGGAGGETQYF
>TRBJ2-1|many|NA|TRBV9
TGTGCCAGCAGCCTCAAACTAGGGGGCAATGAGCAGTTCTTC
CASSLKLGGNEQFF
>TRBJ1-2|many|NA|TRBV18
TGTGCCAGCTCACCCCAACAGATTAACTATGGCTACACCTTC
CASSPQQINYGYTF
>TRBJ2-3|many|TRBD2|TRBV11-3
TGTGCCAGCAGTCAGGACGGGGGGAGCACAGATACGCAGTATTTT
CASSQDGGSTDTQYF
>TRBJ2-1|NA|TRBD2|TRBV15
TGTGCCACCAGCAGAGTGAGCGGGAGATCCTACAATGAGCAGTTCTTC
CATSRVSGRSYNEQFF
>TRBJ2-5|few|NA|TRBV4-2
TGTGCCAGCAGCCAAGATTGGCGCTCTAAATGGGGGGAGACCCAGTACTTC
CASSQDWRSKWGETQYF
>TRBJ1-5|NA|NA|TRBV12-3/TRBV12-4
TGTGCCAGCAGTTTAGTGTCGGACTCCAATCAGCCCCAGCATTTT
CASSLVSDSNQPQHF
>TRBJ2-1|NA|NA|TRBV19
TGTGCCAGTATCGGCCGGGGGTCTGGGAATGAGCAGTTCTTC
CASIGRGSGNEQFF
>TRBJ2-5|many|NA|TRBV18
TGTGCCAGCTCATGGGACCAGCAAGAGACCCAGTACTTC
CASSWDQQETQYF
>TRBJ2-1|few|TRBD2|TRBV10-2
TGCGCCAGCAGTGAGTTTGGGGGTAGCGGGAGATCCGGGGAGCAGTTCTTC
CASSEFGGSGRSGEQFF
>TRBJ2-2|many|TRBD1|TRBV24-1
TGTGCCACCAGTGATCCGGACAGGGAGCCTCCCGACGGGGAGCTGTTTTTT
CATSDPDREPPDGELFF
>TRBJ2-5|few|NA|TRBV7-2
TGTGCCAGCAGCGGATCGGGGAGGCGACAAGAGACCCAGTACTTC
CASSGSGRRQETQYF
>TRBJ2-7|few|NA|TRBV14
TGTGCCAGCAGCCAAGCCGGGATCTACGAGCAGTACTTC
CASSQAGIYEQYF
>TRBJ1-2|NA|NA|TRBV2
TGTGCCAGCAGTGAATCTCGGGGAACAGGGAGCCTCTATGGCTACACCTTC
CASSESRGTGSLYGYTF
>TRBJ1-1|many|NA|TRBV27
TGTGCCAGCAAAACAGAGCTGAACACTGAAGCTTTCTTT
CASKTELNTEAFF
>TRBJ2-1|many|TRBD2|TRBV29-1
TGCAGCGTTGAAGATTTTGTACTAGCGCTCCACAATGAGCAGTTCTTC
CSVEDFVLALHNEQFF
>TRBJ2-3|NA|TRBD1|TRBV19
TGTGCCAGTAGTTCTCACGACAGGGGTAGTTGGACAGATACGCAGTATTTT
CASSSHDRGSWTDTQYF
>TRBJ1-3|many|NA|TRBV12-3/TRBV12-4
TGTGCCAGCAGTTTGACTCGGGGGCAGGGTTCGGGAGGAAACACCATATATTTT
CASSLTRGQGSGGNTIYF
>TRBJ2-1|large|NA|TRBV10-2
TGCGCCAGCAGCGGGTCGAGGTACAATGAGCAGTTCTTC
CASSGSRYNEQFF
>TRBJ2-1|NA|TRBD1|TRBV9
TGTGCCAGCAGCGCCAGGGACAGGGGTTCCGTTGGGCAGTTCTTC
CASSARDRGSVGQFF
>TRBJ2-5|NA|TRBD2|TRBV10-3
TGTGCCATCAGTGAGCCCGAGGTAGCGGGTTACCAAGAGACCCAGTACTTC
CAISEPEVAGYQETQYF
>TRBJ2-3|many|NA|TRBV5-1
TGCGCCAGCAGCTTGAACGATGTACTGGACACAGATACGCAGTATTTT
CASSLNDVLDTDTQYF
>TRBJ2-3|many|NA|TRBV27
TGTGCCAGCAGTTTATCGATACCGAGTACAGATACGCAGTATTTT
CASSLSIPSTDTQYF
>TRBJ2-1|many|TRBD1|TRBV5-1
TGCGCCAGCAGCTCAACAGGGGTAATCTACAATGAGCAGTTCTTC
CASSSTGVIYNEQFF
>TRBJ1-1|once|NA|TRBV19
TGTGCCAGTAGTACTCGGGTCAGGGGACCCACTGAAGCTTTCTTT
CASSTRVRGPTEAFF
>TRBJ2-7|many|NA|TRBV6-2/TRBV6-3
TGTGCCAGCAGTTACCCCACCTACGAGCAGTACTTC
CASSYPTYEQYF
>TRBJ1-2|many|TRBD1|TRBV20-1
TGCAGTGCCCAGAGGGGGACAGGGGGCGGGACAGGTGGCTACACCTTC
CSAQRGTGGGTGGYTF
>TRBJ2-1|NA|TRBD1|TRBV11-2
TGTGCCAGCAGCTCGACAGGGGTCGGGGACAATGAGCAGTTCTTC
CASSSTGVGDNEQFF
>TRBJ2-7|few|NA|TRBV14
TGTGCCAGCAGCCCGGACCATGAGGCTTACGAGCAGTACTTC
CASSPDHEAYEQYF
>TRBJ1-1|many|TRBD1|TRBV7-9
TGTGCCAGCAGCAAAACAGGGGAAGGGACTGAAGCTTTCTTT
CASSKTGEGTEAFF
>TRBJ1-1|many|NA|TRBV10-3
TGTGCCATCGGAAGGGGACACGGGGACACTGAAGCTTTCTTT
CAIGRGHGDTEAFF
>TRBJ2-2|few|TRBD1|TRBV7-9
TGTGCCAGCAGCCCTACAGGGGGCGCGGGCACCGGGGAGCTGTTTTTT
CASSPTGGAGTGELFF
>TRBJ2-3|many|TRBD2|TRBV20-1
TGCAGTGCTAGCCCCCCCGGACTAGCGGGAGGTGGAGGGCAGTATTTT
CSASPPGLAGGGGQYF
>TRBJ2-5|many|NA|TRBV7-9
TGTGCCAGCAGAGAGGACGGGGAGACCCAGTACTTC
CASREDGETQYF
>TRBJ1-4|few|NA|TRBV28
TGTGCCAGCAGTCCCGCCCTCAGTGCTGAAAAACTGTTTTTT
CASSPALSAEKLFF